This T cell receptor (beta chain) was recovered during a study of PD-1 blockade in classical Hodgkin lymphoma. Study summary: The nivolumab dose that patients received was 3 mg/kg, given intravenously every 2 weeks. Overall study findings and caveats: Before treatment, TCR diversity in newly diagnosed patients was reportedly lower than in healthy donors. In CD4+ cells, TCR diversity went up significantly by C4D1, but in CD8+ cells it did not.

V dropped 2 bases and J dropped 0 bases, with 4 bases sitting between them. Germline CDR1 is KGHSH and CDR2 is LQKENI. The CDR3 covers 13 residues. About this clone: No antigen is known for it.

Sequencing was performed with immunoSEQ multiplex PCR; in TCRdb, only in-frame clones are kept and a portion is missing. Among 84,000 or so clones listed, approximately 91% were seen once. Every patient experienced relapse after autologous stem cell transplantation, and brentuximab vedotin exposure varied. The clonotype comes from a human donor with classical Hodgkin lymphoma. Sequenced here: peripheral blood mononuclear cells (PBMCs), sampled before the second cycle of nivolumab. The V and J genes are TRBV18 and TRBJ1-1; D gene ambiguous. The CDR3 loop reads CASSPDLNTEAFF. The CDR3 DNA is TGTGCCAGCTCACCAGACTTGAACACTGAAGCTTTCTTT.